The table lists the clone carrying this T cell receptor (beta chain) with many counts. No antigen is known for it. CDR3 size: 15 residues. Looked up from germline, CDR1 is DFQATT and CDR2 is SNEGSKA (reference sequence). V was cut by 6 bases and J by 0 bases, with 14 bases left in between. This sample was included in a study of human T cells and chemical hapten exposure. Study-wide context: DPC at 2% was the sensitizing agent, placed on approximately 2 cm by approximately 2 cm of upper inner arm skin. Patients were given diphenylcyclopropenone on the scalp weekly across the roughly 25-week study. Patches with 0.01% DPC went on the upper back, and the tests were read at 6 days. Notes on the study in general: No change in TCRs above 1 in 1000 frequency was produced by DPC sensitization.

This sample's time point: patch test 1, 2 weeks after DPC sensitization. Treatment: therapeutic diphenylcyclopropenone sensitization with weekly scalp DPC. Via MiXCR, TCRdb re-called the RACE reads, giving one row per CDR3 protein. The repertoire holds about 340,000 distinct CDR3 sequences, with around 7% as singletons. Material: whole blood, obtained in connection with sensitization to the hapten diphenylcyclopropenone (DPC). The receptor was derived from a young woman with alopecia areata. Some clones in this sample may be carry-over from other donors' samples. The V gene is TRBV20-1, the J gene TRBJ2-2; D is unclear. CDR3 sequence (DNA): TGCAGTGCCAGGCGCCGGTCCTCGAACACCGGGGAGCTGTTTTTT. Its protein is CSARRRSSNTGELFF.